This record looks at one TCR beta chain sequence and its context. The data stem from a study of blood T cell repertoires in COVID-19. Study-level information: The United States, Italy and Spain were the sources of the acute and convalescent COVID-19 samples. T cells, B-cell-depleted T cells, or PBMCs supplied cDNA or gDNA.

Germline CDR1 reads SGHAT; CDR2 reads FQNNGV. V was clipped by 2 bases and J by 3 bases, with 10 bases between them. This CDR3 contains 14 residues. Per the authors' pipeline: Amplification of reference gene primers was used by the study to estimate nucleated cell counts. Profiling relied on immunoSEQ multiplex PCR, and the TCRdb table lists in-frame clones only, not all of them. The D gene and trimming were derived from the DNA, and the V and J assignments and clone size from that table. The sample records over 90,000 clones, approximately 90% being singletons. The specimen sequenced was peripheral blood. This TCR came from a man aged 50 to 59 with active COVID-19. The V call is TRBV11-2, the J call TRBJ1-1, with D maybe TRBD1 (5 bases). CDR3 in DNA: TGTGCCAGCAGCTTACGGGGGAGTCACACTGAAGCTTTCTTT. Its translation is CASSLRGSHTEAFF.